Each of the 10 T cell receptor beta chains below was sequenced from the same sample in a study of T cell repertoires in cytomegalovirus infection. TCRdb analysed the reads with MiXCR anew, one entry per CDR3 protein. The sample consists of 90,000 to 110,000 distinct CDR3 sequences, 25% to 30% of them appearing once. The antigens for these receptors are not known. The material was CD8+ T cells from cultured PBMCs, obtained from culture after CMV antigen stimulation. The receptors derive from a human donor in good health (CMV status not recorded). Some clones in this sample may be carry-over from other donors' samples.

The chain joins TRBV20-1 to TRBJ2-5, with D hard to call. Germline V CDR1 and CDR2: DFQATT, SNEGSKA (reference sequence). The ends were cut back, 1 base at V and 4 bases at J, with 13 bases in the middle. This CDR3 has 14 residues. The CDR3 DNA follows: TGCAGTGCTAGAGCAGGCTCCTCGCGAGAGACCCAGTACTTC. Protein: CSARAGSSRETQYF.

The V gene is TRBV20-1, the J gene TRBJ2-2; a weak D match, TRBD2 (6 bases). Trimming took 6 bases from V and 1 from J, leaving 15 bases between them. The germline V gene encodes CDR1 DFQATT and CDR2 SNEGSKA (reference sequence). The CDR3 spans 15 residues. The DNA of the CDR3 is TGCAGTGCCATTGACCGGGACTGGAACACCGGGGAGCTGTTTTTT. This encodes CSAIDRDWNTGELFF.

This clonotype was recorded many times. This chain uses TRBV12-3 or TRBV12-4 with TRBJ2-5; D unresolved. V was trimmed by 6 bases and J by 1 base, leaving 15 bases between them. This CDR3 contains 15 residues. The CDR3 DNA reads as TGTGCCAGCAGACAGTTTTTGGGCAGCCAAGAGACCCAGTACTTC. It is translated as CASRQFLGSQETQYF.

This sequence joins TRBV7-3 and TRBJ2-3; D is uncertain. V lost 1 base, J lost 4 bases, and 6 bases lay in between. This CDR3 region has 13 residues. Germline CDR1 reads SGHTA; CDR2 reads FQGTGA. DNA of the CDR3: TGTGCCAGCAGCTTAATCAGTGCAGATACGCAGTATTTT. Translated: CASSLISADTQYF.

V usage is TRBV4-1 and J usage is TRBJ2-1, with 7 bases identical to TRBD1. The CDR3 sequence is 13 residues long. The V gene end was trimmed by 5 bases and the J gene end by 7 bases; junction bases not matched to a gene: 5. The germline V gene encodes CDR1 MGHRA and CDR2 YSYEKL. The CDR3: CASSVDRENEQFF. The DNA for the CDR3 is TGCGCCAGCAGCGTCGACAGGGAGAATGAGCAGTTCTTC.

This clonotype turned up a few times. This chain uses TRBV11-2 with TRBJ2-7, with D maybe TRBD1 (6 bases). Trimming shortened V by 5 bases and J by 0 bases, and 11 bases separated the two germline ends. This CDR3 contains 14 residues. Germline CDR1 and CDR2: SGHAT and FQNNGV. The CDR3 spells CASSTGWSSYEQYF. The CDR3 nucleotides are TGTGCCAGCAGCACAGGGTGGTCCTCCTACGAGCAGTACTTC.

This clonotype was seen ten or more times. This rearrangement joins TRBV27 to TRBJ1-5, with TRBD1 matching 8 bases. Germline CDR1 and CDR2: MNHEY and SMNVEV (reference sequence). Losses at the gene ends were 3 bases for V and 4 bases for J; bases not matched to a gene: 2. This CDR3 comprises 14 residues. The CDR3 is CASSLTGVNQPQHF. The DNA for the CDR3 is TGTGCCAGCAGTTTGACAGGGGTGAATCAGCCCCAGCATTTT.

In its sample, this clonotype was seen a few times. This chain connects TRBV12-3 or TRBV12-4 to TRBJ2-6; D is uncertain. The ends were cut back, 2 bases at V and 1 base at J, with 3 bases in the middle. CDR3 size: 14 residues. The CDR3 coding sequence is TGTGCCAGCAGTTTATGGTCTGGGGCCAACGTCCTGACTTTC. This translates into CASSLWSGANVLTF.

This clonotype was seen many times. The V call is TRBV7-9, the J call TRBJ1-1; 12 bases fit TRBD1. Germline V lookup: CDR1 SEHNR, CDR2 FQNEAQ (reference sequence). After removal of 8 bases from V and 11 bases from J, the junction contained 12 bases not matched to a gene. This CDR3 is built from 14 residues. Written as DNA, the CDR3 is TGTGCCAGCGGCCCGGGGACAGGGGGCTTAGTTGCTTTCTTT. This codes for CASGPGTGGLVAFF.

This clonotype was found many times. The chain combines TRBV4-2 with TRBJ2-1; D perhaps matches TRBD2 (6 bases). Trimming stripped 0 bases from V and 4 bases from J, with 10 bases between. This CDR3 region has 15 residues. The V gene's germline CDR1 is LGHNA and CDR2 YNFKEQ. This chain's CDR3 is CASSQDRGSYNEQFF. The CDR3 DNA is TGTGCCAGCAGCCAAGATCGGGGGTCATACAATGAGCAGTTCTTC.